This T cell receptor (beta chain) was found in a study of Ad26.COV2.S vaccination and SARS-CoV-2 variants. About the study: Donor had been placed in the Ad26.COV2.S arm of the COV1001 trial.

Treatment noted: some 20 received Ad26.COV2.S at low or high dose, single or two shots; roughly five received placebo; per-sample allocation not given. Collection of the samples took place on day 63 after the first injection of vaccine or placebo. The data were produced by immunoSEQ multiplex PCR, yet TCRdb's version contains in-frame clones alone and is incomplete. The sample lists a few hundred thousand clones, approximately 87% seen once, with about 4% in the top ten. Between the trimmed V and J ends, which lost 2 bases and 1 base, there was a span of 13 bases. Germline loops: CDR1 SGHVS, CDR2 FQNEAQ. The length of the CDR3 is 16 residues.

The clonotype comes from a person between 18 and 60 years old who received the Ad26.COV2.S COVID-19 vaccine or a placebo. This sample comprised peripheral blood, obtained in a trial of Ad26.COV2.S vaccine versus placebo. J is TRBJ2-3 and V is TRBV7-8, with D perhaps TRBD1 or TRBD2 (6 bases each). CDR3 amino acids: CASSLKVGGRTDTQYF. Written as DNA, the CDR3 is TGTGCCAGCAGCTTAAAGGTTGGGGGGCGCACAGATACGCAGTATTTT.